The 31 T cell receptor beta chains presented below share a single source sample, sequenced in a study of response to subunit inactivated influenza vaccine (dated by TCRdb to about 2018). To prepare the library, RT-PCR was applied. The sequencer was an Illumina HiSeq 2500. TCRdb handled the public reads itself, with Q25 trimming in fastp and clone calling in MiXCR, and kept productive beta chains. Entries are consolidated by CDR3 protein sequence, retaining the most common genes and DNA. This sample lists about 610,000 distinct CDR3 sequences; roughly 15% were detected once. Together, the top ten hold approximately 10% of the sample. Sequenced material: PBMCs from blood, taken roughly 12 days after vaccination. These receptor sequences come from a man in his fifties or sixties who received an inactivated influenza vaccine. Donor details come from another sample of the same person, matched by shared clones.

This clonotype was recorded a few times. The rearrangement joins TRBV4-2 to TRBJ2-1; D may be TRBD2 (5 bases). This CDR3 has 15 amino acids. The germline V gene encodes CDR1 LGHNA and CDR2 YNFKEQ. Trimming removed 0 bases at V and 6 bases at J, with 12 bases between. The CDR3 sequence: CASSQDLGVLNEQFF. The CDR3, as DNA: TGTGCCAGCAGCCAAGATCTCGGGGTGCTCAATGAGCAGTTCTTC.

This clonotype was seen a handful of times. This chain links TRBV6-1 with TRBJ2-5, with TRBD2 matching over 8 bases. V was pared by 6 bases and J by 5 bases, with 8 bases of the junction left unmatched. Germline CDR1 MNHNS, CDR2 SASEGT. The CDR3 totals 14 residues. The CDR3 DNA sequence: TGTGCCAGCAGCGGGGGGGCTCGGTTTGAGACCCAGTACTTC. Amino acids: CASSGGARFETQYF.

This clonotype was observed a few times. The chain uses TRBV10-3 and TRBJ2-1, with 7 nucleotides matching TRBD1. The CDR3 runs 16 residues. CDR1 is ENHRY, CDR2 SYGVKD, per germline. V shed 1 base and J 1 base; nucleotides not matched to a gene: 4. This CDR3 reads CAISEYSTGSYNEQFF. CDR3 coding DNA: TGTGCCATCAGTGAGTATTCGACAGGGTCCTACAATGAGCAGTTCTTC.

This clonotype was detected only a few times. This sequence joins TRBV18 and TRBJ1-2; 7 nucleotides line up with TRBD1. The CDR3 runs to 15 residues. CDR1 KGHSH and CDR2 LQKENI come from the germline V gene. The V and J ends lost 0 bases and 7 bases, in that order; junction bases with no gene match: 8. The CDR3 is CASSPPHRGTGGYTF. CDR3 DNA sequence: TGTGCCAGCTCACCACCCCACAGGGGAACGGGTGGCTACACCTTC.

The chain links TRBV29-1 to TRBJ2-7; the match to TRBD1 covers 8 bases. CDR3 length equals 12 residues. Looked up from germline, CDR1 is SQVTM and CDR2 is ANQGSEA. The ends lost 6 bases at V and 3 bases at J; junction bases unmatched: 4. CDR3 sequence: CSVRDRSYEQYF. The DNA of the CDR3 is TGCAGCGTAAGGGACAGGAGCTACGAGCAGTACTTC.

The chain uses TRBV7-2 and TRBJ2-1; D perhaps matches TRBD1 (5 bases). The CDR3 has 14 amino acids. V shed 4 bases and J shed 2 bases, with 9 bases lying between them. Germline V gives CDR1 SGHTA, CDR2 FQGNSA. The CDR3 region is CASSSQVAYNEQFF. CDR3 DNA: TGTGCCAGCAGCTCACAGGTTGCCTACAATGAGCAGTTCTTC.

This clonotype was counted a few times. The chain has TRBV20-1 and TRBJ1-6; 7 bases line up with TRBD1. There are 14 residues in the CDR3. The germline V gene encodes CDR1 DFQATT and CDR2 SNEGSKA (reference sequence). V shed 7 bases, J shed 7 bases, and the junction held 10 bases outside the gene matches. CDR3 coding DNA: TGCAGTGGATTAACAGGGGTTGGAAATTCACCCCTCCACTTT. This sequence encodes CSGLTGVGNSPLHF.

The sample holds a few counts of this clonotype. The chain joins TRBV6-1 to TRBJ1-2; D possibly corresponds to TRBD1 (5 bases). Trimming removed 6 bases at V and 0 bases at J, with 8 bases between. Germline V CDR1 and CDR2: MNHNS, SASEGT. The CDR3 covers 13 residues. The CDR3 sequence: CASRTETNYGYTF. For the CDR3, the DNA is TGTGCCAGCAGGACAGAGACTAACTATGGCTACACCTTC.

V is TRBV20-1 and J is TRBJ2-3; D tentatively reads TRBD1 or TRBD2 (5 bases each). The CDR3 has 14 amino acids. From germline, CDR1 is DFQATT and CDR2 SNEGSKA (reference sequence). Trimming cost V 5 bases and J 1 base, with 13 bases left between them. The CDR3: CSAPAPGRTDTQYF. CDR3 nucleotide sequence: TGCAGTGCTCCAGCGCCGGGACGCACAGATACGCAGTATTTT.

This clonotype was detected only a few times. The chain recombines TRBV20-1 with TRBJ1-4, with a weak D call TRBD1 (5 bases). Germline V gives CDR1 DFQATT, CDR2 SNEGSKA (reference sequence). The V end was cut by 0 bases, the J end by 0 bases, with 8 bases between. There are 15 residues in the CDR3. CDR3 in amino acids: CSARDWGATNEKLFF. As DNA, the CDR3 is TGCAGTGCTAGAGATTGGGGGGCAACTAATGAAAAACTGTTTTTT.

This clonotype was observed at least ten times. CDR3 amino acids: CASSLHSGRAPDTQYF. The CDR3 region has the DNA TGCGCCAGCAGCTTACATAGCGGGAGGGCCCCAGATACGCAGTATTTT. The genes are TRBV5-1 and TRBJ2-3; 11 bases map to TRBD2. CDR1 is SGHRS and CDR2 is YFSETQ in the germline V gene. This CDR3 comprises 16 residues. V dropped 2 bases and J dropped 4; count of bases not matched to a gene: 6.

This chain uses TRBV7-9 with TRBJ2-7; 14 bases match TRBD2. V was clipped by 5 bases and J by 5 bases; unmatched bases: 5. The CDR3 is made up of 15 amino acids. Per the germline V gene, CDR1 is SEHNR and CDR2 is FQNEAQ (reference sequence). DNA of the CDR3: TGTGCCAGCAGCCAGTCGGGACTAGCGGGAGACGAGCAGTACTTC. Translating it yields CASSQSGLAGDEQYF. Supplemented by reference TRBV7-9 and TRBJ2-7, the full variable domain reads DTGVSQNPRHKITKRGQNVTFRCDPISEHNRLYWYRQTLGQGPEFLTYFQNEAQLEKSRLLSDRFSAERPKGSFSTLEIQRTEQGDSAMYLCASSQSGLAGDEQYFGPGTRLTVT.

The chain has TRBV29-1 and TRBJ2-1; TRBD2 aligns across 7 bases. The ends lost 1 base at V and 5 bases at J; junction bases unmatched: 5. From germline, CDR1 is SQVTM and CDR2 ANQGSEA. The CDR3 is made up of 14 amino acids. The CDR3, as DNA: TGCAGCGTTGAAGTTCGACTAGCCAACAATGAGCAGTTCTTC. Amino acid sequence: CSVEVRLANNEQFF.

This clonotype was seen only a few times. The rearrangement links TRBV7-8 to TRBJ2-7, with D perhaps given as TRBD1 or TRBD2 (6 bases each). V was cut by 5 bases and J by 3 bases, with 14 bases left in between. The CDR3 consists of 14 residues. Germline-derived CDR1 and CDR2 are SGHVS and FQNEAQ. CDR3 sequence: CASSRGRLYYEQYF. The DNA for the CDR3 is TGTGCCAGCAGCCGGGGGCGGCTATACTACGAGCAGTACTTC.

This clonotype has just a few counts. The rearrangement uses TRBV9 and TRBJ2-3; D is undetermined. Trimming took 4 bases from V and 2 from J, leaving 11 bases between them. CDR3 length equals 14 residues. Germline V gene sequence: CDR1 SGDLS, CDR2 YYNGEE. CDR3 sequence (DNA): TGTGCCAGCAGCCCCATTGGGTTCACAGATACGCAGTATTTT. Residues: CASSPIGFTDTQYF.

This clonotype was seen only a few times. V usage is TRBV12-3 or TRBV12-4 and J usage is TRBJ2-1, with D possibly matching TRBD1 (5 bases). This CDR3 has 14 amino acids. V was cut by 3 bases and J by 8 bases, with 14 bases left in between. The CDR3 reads CASSFNRPEDEQFF. For the CDR3, the DNA is TGTGCCAGCAGTTTCAACAGGCCGGAAGATGAGCAGTTCTTC.

This clonotype was seen a handful of times. The rearrangement joins TRBV6-2 or TRBV6-3 to TRBJ2-1; 7 bases are shared with TRBD2. The CDR3 is 18 residues long. Germline assignment: CDR1 MNHEY and CDR2 SVGEGT. V trimming: 1 base; J trimming: 5 bases; junction bases outside the gene matches: 14. CDR3: CASSYFSKGTNPNNEQFF. The CDR3 DNA follows: TGTGCCAGCAGTTACTTCAGTAAGGGGACTAACCCAAACAATGAGCAGTTCTTC.

The sample holds a few counts of this clonotype. The chain is built from TRBV5-1 and TRBJ2-3, with TRBD2 matching over 9 bases. The V segment lost 0 bases and the J segment 3 bases; nucleotides outside the gene matches: 8. Germline CDR1 SGHRS, CDR2 YFSETQ. The CDR3 has 17 residues. The CDR3 sequence: CASSLAVYSGGTDTQYF. CDR3 sequence (DNA): TGCGCCAGCAGCTTGGCCGTCTACAGCGGGGGGACAGATACGCAGTATTTT.

This chain uses TRBV20-1 with TRBJ2-2; 7 bases align to TRBD2. Germline-derived CDR1 and CDR2 are DFQATT and SNEGSKA (reference sequence). The CDR3 sequence is 14 residues long. Germline trimming cut 7 bases from V and 7 bases from J; bases unmatched to any gene: 12. The CDR3 DNA is TGCAGTGTGGTGCGGGTTTCGGGAGGCGGGGAGCTGTTTTTT. Encoded protein: CSVVRVSGGGELFF.

This clonotype has ten or more counts. The rearrangement uses TRBV6-1 and TRBJ2-6, with a tentative D call TRBD1 (5 bases). Trimming stripped 6 bases from V and 1 base from J, with 16 bases between. Germline V CDR1 and CDR2: MNHNS, SASEGT. The CDR3 sequence is 17 residues long. CDR3 DNA: TGTGCCAGCAGACAGGTCCCCGTGGCTTCTGGGGCCAACGTCCTGACTTTC. Translating gives CASRQVPVASGANVLTF.

This clonotype was seen more than once but under ten times. This chain uses TRBV3-1 with TRBJ2-7, with D unresolved. Germline values: CDR1 LGHDT, CDR2 YNNKEL (reference sequence). The CDR3 has 12 amino acids. The V gene lost 4 bases and the J gene lost 5 bases, with 9 bases spanning the gap. The CDR3 sequence: CASSRRSNEQYF. For the CDR3, the DNA is TGTGCCAGCAGCCGCAGGTCAAACGAGCAGTACTTC.

This clonotype was detected only a few times. The chain recombines TRBV29-1 with TRBJ1-1; no firm D call. CDR1 and CDR2 from the germline V gene are SQVTM and ANQGSEA. The V gene lost 6 bases and the J gene lost 4 bases, with 18 bases spanning the gap. CDR3 length: 14 residues. CDR3 DNA: TGCAGCGTCAAACGGTCGGAAGGTGGCACTGAAGCTTTCTTT. As protein: CSVKRSEGGTEAFF.

This clonotype was counted ten times or more. The rearrangement uses TRBV29-1 and TRBJ1-1, with D possibly matching TRBD1 (6 bases). V lost 8 bases and J lost 2, with 15 bases in between. Germline V gene data show CDR1 as SQVTM and CDR2 as ANQGSEA. This CDR3 is 13 amino acids long. The CDR3 loop reads CSPWDIFNTEAFF. The DNA of the CDR3 is TGCAGCCCGTGGGACATCTTTAACACTGAAGCTTTCTTT.

This chain uses TRBV30 with TRBJ2-1; either TRBD1 or TRBD2 may fit D (5 bases each). V was clipped by 0 bases and J by 7 bases, with 16 bases between them. CDR1 GTSNPN and CDR2 SVGIG come from the germline V gene (reference sequence). This CDR3 is 15 amino acids long. The CDR3 nucleotides read TGTGCCTGGAGTGTACGAGGGGCCCGGAGAAATGAGCAGTTCTTC. Protein sequence: CAWSVRGARRNEQFF.

This clonotype was detected only a few times. The rearrangement joins TRBV11-2 to TRBJ2-1; TRBD2 agrees at 11 bases. The CDR3 is made up of 16 amino acids. Losses at the gene ends were 5 bases for V and 4 bases for J; bases not matched to a gene: 7. Germline CDR1 and CDR2: SGHAT and FQNNGV. CDR3 coding DNA: TGTGCCAGCAGCGTCTCCCTAGCGGGGGGATACAATGAGCAGTTCTTC. Protein product: CASSVSLAGGYNEQFF.

V is TRBV5-1 and J is TRBJ2-3, with TRBD2 as a possible D gene (6 bases). The CDR3 has 16 amino acids. The V end lost 0 bases, the J end lost 2 bases, and 13 bases lay between the germline ends. Germline loops: CDR1 SGHRS, CDR2 YFSETQ. The CDR3 is CASSLARESPTDTQYF. The CDR3 region has the DNA TGCGCCAGCAGCTTGGCACGGGAGTCCCCCACAGATACGCAGTATTTT.

This clonotype was picked up a small number of times. This chain uses TRBV3-1 with TRBJ1-2; D is possibly TRBD1 (6 bases). V lost 11 bases and J 7 bases, leaving 20 bases between the germline ends. The germline CDR1 and CDR2 sequences are LGHDT and YNNKEL (reference sequence). The CDR3 consists of 13 residues. The CDR3 loop is CASRTGTSSGYTF. The CDR3 DNA reads as TGTGCCTCCCGAACCGGGACAAGCTCTGGCTACACCTTC.

In its sample, this clonotype was seen a few times. The DNA for the CDR3 is TGCGCCAGCAGTGGCACCCTTAAGGATACGCAGTATTTT. Translated, it gives CASSGTLKDTQYF. The gene calls are TRBV10-1 and TRBJ2-3; no reliable D call. Per the germline V gene, CDR1 is WNHNN and CDR2 is SYGVQD (reference sequence). The CDR3 totals 13 residues. V lost 4 bases and J 6 bases, leaving 11 bases between the germline ends.

Ten or more counts support this clonotype. The CDR3 spells CASSFRDADTQYF. The CDR3 DNA is TGTGCCAGCAGTTTTAGGGATGCAGATACGCAGTATTTT. This chain joins TRBV12-3 or TRBV12-4 and TRBJ2-3; D gene ambiguous. CDR3 length equals 13 residues. Trimming pared 3 bases from V and 4 bases from J, leaving 8 bases between.

The chain links TRBV7-2 to TRBJ2-5, with D perhaps TRBD1 (5 bases). From germline, CDR1 is SGHTA and CDR2 FQGNSA. The ends were cut back, 0 bases at V and 5 bases at J, with 10 bases in the middle. The CDR3 consists of 14 residues. CDR3 DNA: TGTGCCAGCAGCTTAGCAGGGTACAGGGAGACCCAGTACTTC. Residues: CASSLAGYRETQYF. Using reference TRBV7-2 and TRBJ2-5 for the parts outside the CDR3, the full variable domain is GAGVSQSPSNKVTEKGKDVELRCDPISGHTALYWYRQSLGQGLEFLIYFQGNSAPDKSGLPSDRFSAERTGGSVSTLTIQRTQQEDSAVYLCASSLAGYRETQYFGPGTRLLVL.

This clonotype turned up a few times. As DNA, the CDR3 is TGCGCCAGCAGCCAAAAAGACAGGACGTCTGGAAACACCATATATTTT. It is translated as CASSQKDRTSGNTIYF. V is TRBV4-3 and J is TRBJ1-3; D possibly corresponds to TRBD1 (6 bases). With 2 bases removed from V and 1 base from J, the gap between germline ends came to 12 bases. The germline CDR1 and CDR2 sequences are LGHNA and YSLEER. The CDR3 sequence is 16 residues long.